A selection of T cell receptor beta chains follows, all from one sample in a study of tumor-infiltrating lymphocytes in primary liver carcinoma. TCRdb redid the calling of the multiplex PCR reads with MiXCR, one entry per CDR3 protein. The top ten hold around two fifths of the sample, which has 35,000 to 40,000 distinct CDR3 sequences, roughly 73% seen once. Sequencing input: tumor-adjacent normal liver tissue. The receptors shown here come from a man aged 40-55 years with primary liver carcinoma and hepatitis B virus infection. Each CDR3 is given with its conserved first and last residue. A D gene is named only where the DNA matches it firmly. Not every row has a clone size; where given, it reads once, few, many or a size class.

clone_size	v_call	j_call	d_call	cdr3_aa	cdr3_nt
NA	TRBV19	TRBJ1-1	NA	CASKREGSTGTAALF	TGTGCCAGTAAAAGGGAGGGCTCTACGGGCACTGCAGCTCTCTTT
medium-sized	TRBV29-1	TRBJ1-1	NA	CSVIENTEAFF	TGCAGCGTTATCGAGAACACTGAAGCTTTCTTT
NA	TRBV14	TRBJ2-3	NA	CVSSQDGEDTRYF	TGTGTCAGCAGCCAAGACGGCGAAGATACGCGGTATTTT
NA	TRBV7-9	TRBJ2-7	TRBD1	CANSTGQDSNEQYF	TGTGCTAACAGCACCGGACAGGATTCGAACGAGCAGTACTTC
NA	TRBV10-3	TRBJ2-3	TRBD2	CVISASSMASGGTDTQYF	TGTGTCATCAGTGCATCCTCAATGGCTAGCGGGGGCACAGATACACAGTATTTT
once	TRBV5-5	TRBJ1-1	NA	CASSHEGEWYTEAFF	TGTGCCAGCAGTCATGAGGGTGAGTGGTACACTGAGGCTTTCTTT
medium-sized	TRBV6-2/TRBV6-3	TRBJ1-1	NA	CASSINRAGNTEAFF	TGTGCCAGCAGTATAAACAGGGCGGGGAACACTGAAGCTTTCTTT
NA	TRBV5-4	TRBJ2-1	NA	CASSFLLAGTYNERFF	TGTGCCAGCAGCTTCCTCCTAGCAGGGACCTACAATGAGCGGTTCTTC
NA	TRBV11-2	TRBJ2-5	NA	CASSLECSAIRDYF	TGTGCCAGCAGCTTAGAGTGTAGCGCGATTAGAGATTACTTC
few	TRBV4-1	TRBJ1-4	NA	CASSPFLGAVERLFF	TGCGCCAGCAGCCCGTTTTTGGGGGCAGTGGAAAGACTGTTTTTT
few	TRBV7-2	TRBJ2-3	TRBD2	CASRGGRQPGGQYF	TGTGCCTCAAGGGGCGGGAGGCAACCCGGGGGGCAGTATTTT
NA	TRBV5-5	TRBJ2-2	NA	CASSLGGGGGELLF	TGTGCCAGTAGCTTGGGCGGAGGGGGCGGGGAGCTCTTATTT
many	TRBV7-9	TRBJ1-1	NA	CASRYGAETEAFF	TGTGCCAGCAGATACGGGGCGGAGACTGAAGCTTTCTTT
once	TRBV6-5	TRBJ2-3	TRBD2	CASSPSRGGSDTQYF	TGTGCCAGCAGTCCCTCGAGGGGAGGGTCTGATACGCAGTATTTT
once	TRBV5-1	TRBJ2-5	TRBD2	CASSSPGTSSTKGAQETQYF	TGCGCCAGCAGCTCCCCCGGGACTAGCAGTACCAAGGGGGCTCAGGAGACCCAGTACTTC
medium-sized	TRBV6-5	TRBJ2-2	NA	CATGVRAENTGELFF	TGTGCCACGGGAGTGAGGGCCGAGAACACCGGGGAGCTGTTTTTT
NA	TRBV4-1	TRBJ2-1	TRBD2	CASSQAGSGSVDEPSF	TGCGCCAGCAGCCAGGCGGGGAGCGGGAGTGTCGATGAGCCGTCCTTC
many	TRBV6-2/TRBV6-3	TRBJ2-7	TRBD2	CASSYSLAGGPLPSYEQYF	TGTGCCAGCAGTTACAGCCTAGCGGGAGGGCCCCTCCCCTCCTACGAGCAGTACTTC
NA	TRBV29-1	TRBJ2-7	TRBD1	CSVEGQGKPYEEYF	TGCAGCGTCGAAGGACAGGGGAAACCCTACGAGGAGTACTTC
large	TRBV12-3/TRBV12-4	TRBJ1-5	NA	CASTRGTAINQPQHF	TGTGCCAGCACGCGGGGCACCGCAATAAATCAGCCCCAGCATTTT